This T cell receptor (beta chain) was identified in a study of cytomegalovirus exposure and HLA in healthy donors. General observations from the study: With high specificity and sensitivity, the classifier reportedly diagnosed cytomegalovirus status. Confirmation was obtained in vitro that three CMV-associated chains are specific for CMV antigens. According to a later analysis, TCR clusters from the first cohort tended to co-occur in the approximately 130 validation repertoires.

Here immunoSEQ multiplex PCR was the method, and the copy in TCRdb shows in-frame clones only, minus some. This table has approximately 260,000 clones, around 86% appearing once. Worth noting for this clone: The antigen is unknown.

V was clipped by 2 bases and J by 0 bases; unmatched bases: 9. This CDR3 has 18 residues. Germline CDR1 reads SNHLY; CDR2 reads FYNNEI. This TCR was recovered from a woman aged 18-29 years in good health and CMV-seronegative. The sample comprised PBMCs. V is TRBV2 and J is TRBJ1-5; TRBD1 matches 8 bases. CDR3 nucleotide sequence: TGTGCCAGCAGTGAAACCCCGGACAGGGCCCCTAGCAATCAGCCCCAGCATTTT. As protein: CASSETPDRAPSNQPQHF.